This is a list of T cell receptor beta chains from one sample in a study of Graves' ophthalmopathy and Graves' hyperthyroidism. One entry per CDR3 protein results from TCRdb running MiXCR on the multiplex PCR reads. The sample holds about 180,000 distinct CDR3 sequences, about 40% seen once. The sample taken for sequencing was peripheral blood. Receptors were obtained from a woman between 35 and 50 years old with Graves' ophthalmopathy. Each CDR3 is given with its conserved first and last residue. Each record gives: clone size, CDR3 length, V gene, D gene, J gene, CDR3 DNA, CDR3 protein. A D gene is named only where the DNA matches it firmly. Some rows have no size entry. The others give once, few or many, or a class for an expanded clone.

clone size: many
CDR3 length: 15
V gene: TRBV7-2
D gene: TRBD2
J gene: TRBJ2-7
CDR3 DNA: TGTGCCAGCAGTCCGACTAGCGGGAACTACTACGAGCAGTACTTC
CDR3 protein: CASSPTSGNYYEQYF

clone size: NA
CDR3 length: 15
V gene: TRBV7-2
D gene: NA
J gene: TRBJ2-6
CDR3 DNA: TGTGCCAGCTGCGCAGGATCTGTTGGGGCCAACGTCCTGACTTTC
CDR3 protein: CASCAGSVGANVLTF

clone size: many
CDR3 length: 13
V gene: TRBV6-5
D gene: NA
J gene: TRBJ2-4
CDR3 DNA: TGTGCCAGCTGGGAACCGGGACACATCATTCAGTACTTC
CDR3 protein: CASWEPGHIIQYF

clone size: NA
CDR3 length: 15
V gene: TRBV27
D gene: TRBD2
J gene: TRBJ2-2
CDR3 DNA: TGTGCCAGCAGTTTTTCTAGCGGATTCACCGGGGAGCTGTTTTTT
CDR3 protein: CASSFSSGFTGELFF

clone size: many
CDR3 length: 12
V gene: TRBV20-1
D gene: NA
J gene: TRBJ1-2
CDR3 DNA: TGCAGTGCTAGAGAATCTGGGACCGGCTACACCTTC
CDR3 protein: CSARESGTGYTF

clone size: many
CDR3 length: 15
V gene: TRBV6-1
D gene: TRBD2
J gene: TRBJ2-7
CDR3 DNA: TGTGCCAGCAGTGTGGGGGGGGTTACCTCCTACGAGCAGTACTTC
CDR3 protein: CASSVGGVTSYEQYF

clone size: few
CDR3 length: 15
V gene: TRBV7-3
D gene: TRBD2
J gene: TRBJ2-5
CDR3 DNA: TGTGCCAGCAGCTTATTCGGGGACTACGGAGGGACCCAGTACTTC
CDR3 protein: CASSLFGDYGGTQYF

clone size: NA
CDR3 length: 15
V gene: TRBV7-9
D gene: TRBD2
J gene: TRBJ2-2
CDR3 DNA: TGTGCCAGCAGCTCGACTAGCGGGAGGGCCGGGGAGCTGTTTTTT
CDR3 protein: CASSSTSGRAGELFF

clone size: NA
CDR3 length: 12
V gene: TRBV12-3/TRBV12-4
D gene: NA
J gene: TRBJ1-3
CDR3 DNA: TGTGCCAGCAGTTTTTGGGGAAACACCATATATTTT
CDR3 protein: CASSFWGNTIYF

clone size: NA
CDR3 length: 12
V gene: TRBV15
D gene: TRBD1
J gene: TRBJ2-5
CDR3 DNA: TGTGCCACCAGCACGCGACAGGGGACCCAGTACTTC
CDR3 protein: CATSTRQGTQYF

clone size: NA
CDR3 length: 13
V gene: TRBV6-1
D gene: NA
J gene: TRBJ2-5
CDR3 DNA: TGTGCCAGCAGTGAATACGGTCAAGAGACCCAGTACTTC
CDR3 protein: CASSEYGQETQYF

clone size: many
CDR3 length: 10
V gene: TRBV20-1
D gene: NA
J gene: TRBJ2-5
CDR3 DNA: TGCAGTGCCTTAGAAGAGACCCAGTACTTC
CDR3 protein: CSALEETQYF

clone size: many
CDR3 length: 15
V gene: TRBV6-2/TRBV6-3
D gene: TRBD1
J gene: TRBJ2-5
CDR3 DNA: TGTGCCAGCAGTTACCAGGGGGAGTCCGAAGAGACCCAGTACTTC
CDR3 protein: CASSYQGESEETQYF

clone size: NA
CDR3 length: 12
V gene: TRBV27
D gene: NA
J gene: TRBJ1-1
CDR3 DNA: TGTGCCAGCAGTCGAGTCGGGACGCCGGATTTCTTT
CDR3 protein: CASSRVGTPDFF

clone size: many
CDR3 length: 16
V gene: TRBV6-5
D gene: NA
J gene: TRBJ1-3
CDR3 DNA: TGTGCCAGCAGTAGCACGGACGGGGCCTCTGGAAACACCATATATTTT
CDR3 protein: CASSSTDGASGNTIYF

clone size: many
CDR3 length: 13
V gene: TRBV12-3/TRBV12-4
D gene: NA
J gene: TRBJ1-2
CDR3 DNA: TGTGCCAGCAGTTATATCGGACAGTATGGCTACACCTTC
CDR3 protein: CASSYIGQYGYTF

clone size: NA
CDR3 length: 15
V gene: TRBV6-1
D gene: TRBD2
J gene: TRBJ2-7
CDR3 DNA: TGTGCCAGCAGCCAAAGGGCTAGCGGGATGCACGAGCAGTACTTC
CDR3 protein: CASSQRASGMHEQYF

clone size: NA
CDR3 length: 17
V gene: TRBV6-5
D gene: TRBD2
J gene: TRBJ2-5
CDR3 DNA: TGTGCCAGCAGTTACAACAGTCGCGGGAGGGTCGGAGAGACCCAGTACTTC
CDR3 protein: CASSYNSRGRVGETQYF

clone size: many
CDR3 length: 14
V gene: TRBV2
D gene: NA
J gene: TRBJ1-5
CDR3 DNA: TGTGCCAGCGGAGGGTTATACCGTAATCAGCCCCAGCATTTT
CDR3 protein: CASGGLYRNQPQHF

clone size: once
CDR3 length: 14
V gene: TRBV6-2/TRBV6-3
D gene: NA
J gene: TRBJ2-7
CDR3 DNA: TGTGCCAGCAGTTACGAAGGCAGAACCTACGAGCAGTACTTC
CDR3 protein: CASSYEGRTYEQYF

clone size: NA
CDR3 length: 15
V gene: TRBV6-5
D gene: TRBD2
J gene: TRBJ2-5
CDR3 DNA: TGTGCCAGCAGTTCCCAGCGGGAGTACCAAGAGACCCAGTACTTC
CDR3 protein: CASSSQREYQETQYF

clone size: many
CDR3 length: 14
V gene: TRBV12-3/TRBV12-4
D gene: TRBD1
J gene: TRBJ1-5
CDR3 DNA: TGTGCCAGCAGTTTCCAGGGGGCTGTTCAGCCCCAGCATTTT
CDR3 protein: CASSFQGAVQPQHF

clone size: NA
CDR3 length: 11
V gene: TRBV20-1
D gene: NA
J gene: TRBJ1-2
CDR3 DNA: TGCAGTGCTAGAGGACAGGCCGTGTACACCTTC
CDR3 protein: CSARGQAVYTF

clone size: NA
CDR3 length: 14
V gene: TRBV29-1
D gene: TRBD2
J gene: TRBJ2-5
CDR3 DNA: TGCAGCGTTGTGAGCGGGGGGTATGCAGAGACCCAGTACTTC
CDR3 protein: CSVVSGGYAETQYF

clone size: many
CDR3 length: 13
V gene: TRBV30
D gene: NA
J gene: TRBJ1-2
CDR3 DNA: TGTGCCTGGAGTGCCGGATCCGCGGGTGGCTACACCTTC
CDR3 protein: CAWSAGSAGGYTF

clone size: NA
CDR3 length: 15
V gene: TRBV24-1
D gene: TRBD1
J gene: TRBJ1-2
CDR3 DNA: TGTGCCACCATGCTCCGGGACAGACCTAACTATGGCTACACCTTC
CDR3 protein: CATMLRDRPNYGYTF

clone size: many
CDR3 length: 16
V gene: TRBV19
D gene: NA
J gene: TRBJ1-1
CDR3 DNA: TGTGCCAGTAGTATACCCCCCCGACAGACGAACACTGAAGCTTTCTTT
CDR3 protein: CASSIPPRQTNTEAFF

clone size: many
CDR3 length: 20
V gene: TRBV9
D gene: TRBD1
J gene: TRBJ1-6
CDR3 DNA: TGTGCCAGCAGCACGCCCCGGGGGACAGGGGGCTTCTCGAATAATTCACCCCTCCACTTT
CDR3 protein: CASSTPRGTGGFSNNSPLHF

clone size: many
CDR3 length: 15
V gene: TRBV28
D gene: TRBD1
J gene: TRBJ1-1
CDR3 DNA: TGTGCCAGCAGTTTGAAAGACAGGGCCGGCGCTGAAGCTTTCTTT
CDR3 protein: CASSLKDRAGAEAFF

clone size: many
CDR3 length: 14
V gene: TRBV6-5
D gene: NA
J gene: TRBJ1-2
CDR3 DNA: TGTGCCAGCAGTTACGGAAGCGGGAACTATGGCTACACCTTC
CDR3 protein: CASSYGSGNYGYTF

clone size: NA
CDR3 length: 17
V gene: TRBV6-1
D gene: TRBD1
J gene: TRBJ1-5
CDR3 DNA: TGTGCCAGCAGTGGGTTGTCCGGGACAGGCGGCAGTCAGCCCCAGCATTTT
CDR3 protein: CASSGLSGTGGSQPQHF

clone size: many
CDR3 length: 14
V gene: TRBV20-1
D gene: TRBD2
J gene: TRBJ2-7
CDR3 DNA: TGCAGTGCTAGTGATGGGCGGGAGTCTTACGAGCAGTACTTC
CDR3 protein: CSASDGRESYEQYF

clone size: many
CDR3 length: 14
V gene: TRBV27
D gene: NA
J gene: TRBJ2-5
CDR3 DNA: TGTGCCAGCAGTTCAATGACAGGCGTCGCGACCCAGTACTTC
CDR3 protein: CASSSMTGVATQYF

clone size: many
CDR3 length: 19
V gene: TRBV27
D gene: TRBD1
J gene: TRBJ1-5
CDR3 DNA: TGTGCCAGCAGTTATTACCCGGGACAGGGTCCGGGGGGCAATCAGCCCCAGCATTTT
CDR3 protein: CASSYYPGQGPGGNQPQHF

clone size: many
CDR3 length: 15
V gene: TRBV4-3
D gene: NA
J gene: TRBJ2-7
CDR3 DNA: TGCGCCAGCAGCCAAGATCGCACCCCGCCCTACGAGCAGTACTTC
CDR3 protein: CASSQDRTPPYEQYF

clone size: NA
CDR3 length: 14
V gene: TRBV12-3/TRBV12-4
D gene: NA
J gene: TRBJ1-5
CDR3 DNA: TGTGCCAGCAGTTTAGGATTAGGCAATCAGCCCCAGCATTTT
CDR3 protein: CASSLGLGNQPQHF

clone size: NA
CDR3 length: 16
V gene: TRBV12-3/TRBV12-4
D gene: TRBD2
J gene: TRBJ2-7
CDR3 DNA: TGTGCCAGCAGTGGAGGGACTAGGGGAATGACCTACGAGCAGTACTTC
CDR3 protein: CASSGGTRGMTYEQYF

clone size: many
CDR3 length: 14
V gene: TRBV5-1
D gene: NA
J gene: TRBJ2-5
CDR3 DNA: TGCGCCAGCAGCTTGGTTCCGGGGAAAGAGACCCAGTACTTC
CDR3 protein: CASSLVPGKETQYF

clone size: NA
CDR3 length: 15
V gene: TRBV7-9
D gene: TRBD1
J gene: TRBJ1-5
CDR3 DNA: TGTGCCAGCAGCGAGGGACAGGGGCTAAATCAGCCCCAGCATTTT
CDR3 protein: CASSEGQGLNQPQHF

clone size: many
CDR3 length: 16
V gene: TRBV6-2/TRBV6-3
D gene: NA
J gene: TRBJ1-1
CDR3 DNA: TGTGCCAGCAGTTACGAGACAGCTTCCAACCCCCCTGAAGCTTTCTTT
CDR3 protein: CASSYETASNPPEAFF

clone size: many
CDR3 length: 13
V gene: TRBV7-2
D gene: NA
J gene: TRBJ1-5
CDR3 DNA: TGTGCCAGCAGCTTAACCCCTGGGCAGCCCCAGCATTTT
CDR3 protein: CASSLTPGQPQHF

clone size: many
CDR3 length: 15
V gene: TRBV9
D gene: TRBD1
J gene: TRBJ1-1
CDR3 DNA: TGTGCCAGCAGCACCGGGACAGGCAAGAACACTGAAGCTTTCTTT
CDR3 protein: CASSTGTGKNTEAFF

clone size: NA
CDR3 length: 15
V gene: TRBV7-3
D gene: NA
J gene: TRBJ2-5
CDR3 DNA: TGTGCCAGCAGCCCCCGGGATGGCAGCCAAGAGACCCAGTACTTC
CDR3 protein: CASSPRDGSQETQYF

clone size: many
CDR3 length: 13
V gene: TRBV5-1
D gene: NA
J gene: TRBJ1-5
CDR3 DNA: TGCGCCAGCAGCCCGTTTGGTAATCAGCCCCAGCATTTT
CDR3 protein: CASSPFGNQPQHF

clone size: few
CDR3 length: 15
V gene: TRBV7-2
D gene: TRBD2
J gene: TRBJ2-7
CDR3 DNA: TGTGCCAGCAGCCTTAAAGCGGGAGGTGCCCACGAGCAGTACTTC
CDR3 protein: CASSLKAGGAHEQYF

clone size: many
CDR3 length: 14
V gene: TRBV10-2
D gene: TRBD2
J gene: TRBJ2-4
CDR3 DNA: TGCGCCAGCAGTGAACCGGGACTAGCTATCATTCAGTACTTC
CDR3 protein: CASSEPGLAIIQYF

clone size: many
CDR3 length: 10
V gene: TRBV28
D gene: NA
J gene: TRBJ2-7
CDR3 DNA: TGTGCCAGCGGAAACTACGAGCAGTACTTC
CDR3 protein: CASGNYEQYF